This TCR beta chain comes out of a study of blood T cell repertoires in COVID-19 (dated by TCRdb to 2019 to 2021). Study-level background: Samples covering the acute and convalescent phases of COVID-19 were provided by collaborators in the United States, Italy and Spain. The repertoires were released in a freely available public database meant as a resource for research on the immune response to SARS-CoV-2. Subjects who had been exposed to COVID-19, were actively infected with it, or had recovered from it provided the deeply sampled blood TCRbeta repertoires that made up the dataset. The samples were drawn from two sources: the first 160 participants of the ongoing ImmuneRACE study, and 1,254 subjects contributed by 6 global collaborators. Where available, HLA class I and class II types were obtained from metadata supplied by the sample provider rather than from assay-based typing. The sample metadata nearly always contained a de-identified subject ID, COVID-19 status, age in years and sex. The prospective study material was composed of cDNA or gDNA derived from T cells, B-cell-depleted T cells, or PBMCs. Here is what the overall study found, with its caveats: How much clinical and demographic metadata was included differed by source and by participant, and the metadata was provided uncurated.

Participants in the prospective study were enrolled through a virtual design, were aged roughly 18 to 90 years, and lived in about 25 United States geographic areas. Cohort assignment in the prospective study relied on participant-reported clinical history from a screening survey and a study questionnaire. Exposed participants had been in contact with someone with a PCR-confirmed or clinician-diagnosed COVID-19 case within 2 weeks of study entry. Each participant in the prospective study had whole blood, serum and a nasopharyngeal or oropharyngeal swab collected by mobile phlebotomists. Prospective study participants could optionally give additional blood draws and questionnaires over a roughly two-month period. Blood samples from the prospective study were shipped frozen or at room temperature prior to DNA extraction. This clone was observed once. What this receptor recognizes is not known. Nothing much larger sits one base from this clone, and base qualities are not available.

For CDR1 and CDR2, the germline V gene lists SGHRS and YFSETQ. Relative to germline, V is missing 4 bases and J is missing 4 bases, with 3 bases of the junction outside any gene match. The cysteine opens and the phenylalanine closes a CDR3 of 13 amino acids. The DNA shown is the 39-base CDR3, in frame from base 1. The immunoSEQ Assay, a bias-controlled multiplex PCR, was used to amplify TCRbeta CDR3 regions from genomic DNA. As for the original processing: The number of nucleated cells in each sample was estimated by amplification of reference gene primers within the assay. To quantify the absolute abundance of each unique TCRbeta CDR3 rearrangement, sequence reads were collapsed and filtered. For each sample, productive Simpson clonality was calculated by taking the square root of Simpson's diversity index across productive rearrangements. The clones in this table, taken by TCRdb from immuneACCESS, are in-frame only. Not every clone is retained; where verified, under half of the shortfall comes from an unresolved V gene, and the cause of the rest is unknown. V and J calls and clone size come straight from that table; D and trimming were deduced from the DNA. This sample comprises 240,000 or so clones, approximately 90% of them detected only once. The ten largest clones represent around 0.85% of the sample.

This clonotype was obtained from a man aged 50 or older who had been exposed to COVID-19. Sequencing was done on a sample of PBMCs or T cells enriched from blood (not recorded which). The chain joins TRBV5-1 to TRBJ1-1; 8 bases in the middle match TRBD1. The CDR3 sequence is CASSRGQGTEAFF. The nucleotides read TGCGCCAGCAGCAGAGGACAGGGCACTGAAGCTTTCTTT.